This T cell receptor (beta chain) was recorded in a study of blood T cell repertoires in COVID-19. V lost 2 bases, J lost 1 base, and 8 bases lay in between. Germline V lookup: CDR1 LGHDT, CDR2 YNNKEL (reference sequence). The CDR3 runs to 14 residues. In the original workflow: Estimation of nucleated cell counts relied on the amplification of reference gene primers. Some clones are missing from TCRdb's copy, which holds only in-frame ones; the method was immunoSEQ multiplex PCR. The V and J calls and clone size come from that table; D and trimming were worked out from the DNA. The sample holds nearly 95,000 clones; around four fifths are singletons and the top ten take around 15%.

The sequenced sample consisted of peripheral blood. The sequence was obtained from a human donor in a cohort sampled during active COVID-19. This chain joins TRBV3-1 (or the pseudogene TRBV3-2) and TRBJ1-1; D is ambiguous. CDR3 protein: CASSQYGANTEAFF. The CDR3 DNA reads as TGTGCCAGCAGCCAATACGGAGCGAACACTGAAGCTTTCTTT.